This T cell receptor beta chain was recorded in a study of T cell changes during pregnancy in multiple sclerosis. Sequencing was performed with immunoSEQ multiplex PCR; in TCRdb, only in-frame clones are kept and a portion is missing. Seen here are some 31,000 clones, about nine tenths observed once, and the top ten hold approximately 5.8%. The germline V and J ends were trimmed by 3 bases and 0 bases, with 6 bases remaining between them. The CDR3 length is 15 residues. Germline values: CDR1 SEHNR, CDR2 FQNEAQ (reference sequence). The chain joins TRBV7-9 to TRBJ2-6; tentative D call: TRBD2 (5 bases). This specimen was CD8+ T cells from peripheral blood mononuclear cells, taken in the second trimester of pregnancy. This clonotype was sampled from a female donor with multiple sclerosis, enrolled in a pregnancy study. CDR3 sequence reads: CASSLGSSGANVLTF. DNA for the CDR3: TGTGCCAGCAGCTTGGGGAGCTCTGGGGCCAACGTCCTGACTTTC. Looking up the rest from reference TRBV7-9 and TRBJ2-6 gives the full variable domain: DTGVSQNPRHKITKRGQNVTFRCDPISEHNRLYWYRQTLGQGPEFLTYFQNEAQLEKSRLLSDRFSAERPKGSFSTLEIQRTEQGDSAMYLCASSLGSSGANVLTFGAGSRLTVL.